The next 20 T cell receptor beta chains were all read from a single sample in a study of vaccination and CD4 T cells after COVID-19. Sequenced with the Oncomine TCR Beta short-read assay was DNA taken from cultured CD4+ T cells. In this case, cultured CD4+ T cells provided the extracted genomic DNA. TCRdb reprocessed the PCR reads with MiXCR, giving one entry per CDR3 protein. Seen here are approximately 11,000 distinct CDR3 sequences, under 35% observed once, and the top ten hold over 15%. Treatment meaning: approximately nine-day PBMC culture with coronavirus spike peptide pools or control peptides (ViraFEST assay). Gathering of the CD4+ T cells, from the unexposed donor, took place before the COVID-19 pandemic (2011-2018). No antigen has been assigned to these receptors. Sequencing was done on a sample of CD4+ T cells from blood, cultured in vitro. All receptors derive from a human donor in good health.

This rearrangement joins TRBV6-2 or TRBV6-3 to TRBJ1-1, with D unresolved. V was clipped by 2 bases and J by 7 bases, with 8 bases between them. This CDR3 has 12 amino acids. Germline CDR1 reads MNHEY; CDR2 reads SVGEGT. The CDR3 region is CASSYADGEAFF. DNA for the CDR3: TGTGCCAGCAGTTACGCCGACGGTGAAGCTTTCTTT.

This clonotype has more than one count but fewer than ten. This chain joins TRBV2 and TRBJ1-1, with D hard to call. The CDR3 has 13 residues. CDR1 is SNHLY, CDR2 FYNNEI, per germline. V lost 3 bases, J lost 6 bases, and 11 bases lay in between. The DNA of the CDR3 is TGTGCCAGCAGTGAGCTTAGGACGGCTGAAGCTTTCTTT. Amino acids: CASSELRTAEAFF.

This clonotype was seen more than once but under ten times. This rearrangement joins TRBV19 to TRBJ1-1; D gene uncertain. The CDR3 extends over 14 amino acids. The germline gives CDR1 LNHDA, CDR2 SQIVND (reference sequence). V was trimmed by 1 base and J by 0 bases, leaving 6 bases between them. CDR3 DNA: TGTGCCAGTAGTATAGTCAGCATGAACACTGAAGCTTTCTTT. Translation: CASSIVSMNTEAFF.

This clonotype has only a few counts. The V gene is TRBV20-1, the J gene TRBJ2-7, with a possible D match to TRBD1 (5 bases). Germline V gives CDR1 DFQATT, CDR2 SNEGSKA (reference sequence). The CDR3 runs 12 residues. CDR3 loop: CRATQGPYEQYF. Here the CDR3 DNA reads TGCAGAGCAACCCAGGGCCCCTACGAGCAGTACTTC.

This clonotype came up once. The rearrangement joins TRBV7-3 to TRBJ2-5; D is ambiguous. The germline V gene encodes CDR1 SGHTA and CDR2 FQGTGA. CDR3 length: 14 residues. Trimming removed 5 bases from V and 4 bases from J, with 14 bases in between. Here the CDR3 DNA reads TGTGCCAGCAGCCCCCTGGTGGGTTCAGAGACCCAGTACTTC. Amino acid sequence: CASSPLVGSETQYF.

V gene TRBV28 combines with J gene TRBJ1-5, with D tentatively TRBD1 (5 bases). Trimming stripped 2 bases from V and 2 bases from J, with 10 bases between. This CDR3 comprises 15 residues. Per germline, CDR1 MDHEN and CDR2 SYDVKM. CDR3 DNA sequence: TGTGCCAGCAGTTTAGGGGGGAATCGCAATCAGCCCCAGCATTTT. Amino acid sequence: CASSLGGNRNQPQHF.

This clonotype was counted between two and nine times. Written as DNA, the CDR3 is TGTGCCAGCAGCTCATCAGGCTCTGGGGCCAACGTCCTGACTTTC. This sequence encodes CASSSSGSGANVLTF. This chain uses TRBV7-2 with TRBJ2-6; unclear D gene. The CDR3 extends over 15 amino acids. Germline CDR1 SGHTA, CDR2 FQGNSA. The V and J ends lost 4 bases and 0 bases respectively, with 7 bases between them.

This clonotype was counted a few times. The V and J genes are TRBV6-4 and TRBJ2-1, with 13 bases identical to TRBD2. Germline V gene lookup returns CDR1 MRHNA and CDR2 SNTAGT. The J segment lost 0 bases and the V segment lost 6 bases, leaving 11 bases of the junction unmatched. The CDR3 totals 19 residues. The CDR3 bases are TGTGCCAGCAGCCGAATTACTAGCGGGAGGGCCCCCTCCTACAATGAGCAGTTCTTC. This sequence encodes CASSRITSGRAPSYNEQFF.

V usage is TRBV7-8 and J usage is TRBJ1-5, with TRBD1 as a possible D gene (5 bases). The CDR3 runs 15 residues. Per germline, CDR1 SGHVS and CDR2 FQNEAQ. V was trimmed by 5 bases and J by 6 bases, leaving 17 bases between them. As DNA, the CDR3 is TGTGCCAGCAGCCCCGACAGTAACTCGGGTCAGCCCCAGCATTTT. The encoded protein is CASSPDSNSGQPQHF.

The rearrangement joins TRBV7-2 to TRBJ2-3, with a tentative D call TRBD2 (6 bases). Trimming pared 5 bases from V and 0 bases from J, leaving 15 bases between. CDR1 and CDR2 (germline): SGHTA, FQGNSA. The CDR3 sequence is 16 residues long. The CDR3, as DNA: TGTGCCAGCAGCCGCGGGACTTTAACTAGCACAGATACGCAGTATTTT. Residues: CASSRGTLTSTDTQYF.

The V and J genes are TRBV24-1 and TRBJ2-1, with D perhaps TRBD1 or TRBD2 (6 bases each). There are 17 residues in the CDR3. From germline, CDR1 is KGHDR and CDR2 SFDVKD. Trimming took 0 bases from V and 3 from J, leaving 14 bases between them. DNA of the CDR3: TGTGCCACCAGTGATTTGCAGGGGCGGGAAGGCTACAATGAGCAGTTCTTC. The encoded protein is CATSDLQGREGYNEQFF.

The chain recombines TRBV28 with TRBJ2-5; TRBD2 matches at 9 bases. This CDR3 is built from 19 residues. The V gene's germline CDR1 is MDHEN and CDR2 SYDVKM. With V trimmed by 1 base and J by 1 base, 13 bases remained unmatched. As DNA, the CDR3 is TGTGCCAGCAGTTTATATTCCCCTTTAGCGGGAGCCCTCCAAGAGACCCAGTACTTC. Translating it yields CASSLYSPLAGALQETQYF.

The chain employs TRBV19 and TRBJ2-6; D possibly corresponds to TRBD2 (5 bases). The germline CDR1 and CDR2 sequences are LNHDA and SQIVND (reference sequence). Trimming left V 4 bases short and J 0 bases short, with 13 bases between. The CDR3 length is 17 residues. CDR3 region: CASSTGYADSGANVLTF. DNA for the CDR3: TGTGCCAGTAGTACGGGGTATGCCGACTCTGGGGCCAACGTCCTGACTTTC.

This chain connects TRBV7-3 to TRBJ2-1, with D tentatively TRBD1 (8 bases). This CDR3 is built from 16 residues. Germline CDR1 reads SGHTA; CDR2 reads FQGTGA. Deletions cut 5 bases from V and 4 bases from J, with 18 bases between. CDR3 in DNA: TGTGCCAGCAGCCCACAGGGGGGGGCTAGGTACAATGAGCAGTTCTTC. This sequence encodes CASSPQGGARYNEQFF.

The V call is TRBV7-6, the J call TRBJ1-1; no firm D call. The V end was cut by 1 base, the J end by 6 bases, with 9 bases between. The CDR3 is 13 amino acids. Germline V lookup: CDR1 SGHVS, CDR2 FNYEAQ. CDR3 DNA: TGTGCCAGCAGCTTAGGTACGGACGCTGAAGCTTTCTTT. Amino acid sequence: CASSLGTDAEAFF.

Only a few counts were recorded for this clonotype. The V and J genes are TRBV2 and TRBJ1-5; D gene uncertain. The CDR3 covers 12 residues. The V end was cut by 2 bases, the J end by 6 bases, with 5 bases between. Germline CDR1 is SNHLY and CDR2 is FYNNEI. Here the CDR3 DNA reads TGTGCCAGCAGTGAAAGAGTTCAGCCCCAGCATTTT. It translates to CASSERVQPQHF.

In its sample, this clonotype was seen a few times. The chain employs TRBV20-1 and TRBJ1-5; tentative D call: TRBD1 (6 bases). The V gene lost 1 base and the J gene lost 9 bases, with 19 bases spanning the gap. The CDR3 loop spans 15 amino acids. Germline values: CDR1 DFQATT, CDR2 SNEGSKA (reference sequence). The CDR3 sequence: CSARATGFGDGPQHF. CDR3 coding DNA: TGCAGTGCTAGAGCCACAGGGTTTGGGGACGGGCCCCAGCATTTT.

By sample share, this clonotype is medium-sized. The V call is TRBV7-6, the J call TRBJ1-1; D remains unclear. CDR1 is SGHVS, CDR2 FNYEAQ, per germline. The CDR3 runs 14 residues. V dropped 5 bases and J dropped 10 bases, with 20 bases sitting between them. Written as DNA, the CDR3 is TGTGCCAGCAGCCCCTCGGACGGAGGAGGTAGAGCTTTCTTT. Its protein product is CASSPSDGGGRAFF.

This clonotype was found a few times. This chain joins TRBV10-3 and TRBJ2-7; perhaps TRBD1 as D (6 bases). Germline-derived CDR1 and CDR2 are ENHRY and SYGVKD. V was trimmed by 7 bases and J by 2 bases, leaving 12 bases between them. CDR3 length equals 13 residues. The CDR3 bases are TGTGCCATCACCGGACAGTCCGCCTACGAGCAGTACTTC. This gives the protein CAITGQSAYEQYF.

This clonotype was observed a handful of times. J is TRBJ1-5 and V is TRBV20-1; D is uncertain. The germline V gene has CDR1 DFQATT and CDR2 SNEGSKA (reference sequence). The CDR3 consists of 14 residues. V gave up 0 bases and J gave up 5 bases, with 11 bases separating them. CDR3 sequence reads: CSARDFRRDQPQHF. The CDR3 nucleotides read TGCAGTGCTAGAGATTTTCGACGGGATCAGCCCCAGCATTTT.